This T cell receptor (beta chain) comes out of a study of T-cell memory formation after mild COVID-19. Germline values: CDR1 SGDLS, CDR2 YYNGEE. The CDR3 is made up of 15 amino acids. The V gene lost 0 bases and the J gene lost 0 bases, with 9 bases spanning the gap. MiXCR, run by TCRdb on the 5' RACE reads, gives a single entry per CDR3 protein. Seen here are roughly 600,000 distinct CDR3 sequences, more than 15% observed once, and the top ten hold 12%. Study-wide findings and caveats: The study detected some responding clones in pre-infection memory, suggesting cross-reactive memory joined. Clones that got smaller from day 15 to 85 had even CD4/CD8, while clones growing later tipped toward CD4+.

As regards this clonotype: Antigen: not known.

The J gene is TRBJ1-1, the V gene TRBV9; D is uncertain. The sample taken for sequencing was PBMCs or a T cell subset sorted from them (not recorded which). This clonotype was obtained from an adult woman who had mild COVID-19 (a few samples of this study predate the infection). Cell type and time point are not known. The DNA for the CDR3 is TGTGCCAGCAGCGTAGGGTCAAGCATGAACACTGAAGCTTTCTTT. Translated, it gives CASSVGSSMNTEAFF.